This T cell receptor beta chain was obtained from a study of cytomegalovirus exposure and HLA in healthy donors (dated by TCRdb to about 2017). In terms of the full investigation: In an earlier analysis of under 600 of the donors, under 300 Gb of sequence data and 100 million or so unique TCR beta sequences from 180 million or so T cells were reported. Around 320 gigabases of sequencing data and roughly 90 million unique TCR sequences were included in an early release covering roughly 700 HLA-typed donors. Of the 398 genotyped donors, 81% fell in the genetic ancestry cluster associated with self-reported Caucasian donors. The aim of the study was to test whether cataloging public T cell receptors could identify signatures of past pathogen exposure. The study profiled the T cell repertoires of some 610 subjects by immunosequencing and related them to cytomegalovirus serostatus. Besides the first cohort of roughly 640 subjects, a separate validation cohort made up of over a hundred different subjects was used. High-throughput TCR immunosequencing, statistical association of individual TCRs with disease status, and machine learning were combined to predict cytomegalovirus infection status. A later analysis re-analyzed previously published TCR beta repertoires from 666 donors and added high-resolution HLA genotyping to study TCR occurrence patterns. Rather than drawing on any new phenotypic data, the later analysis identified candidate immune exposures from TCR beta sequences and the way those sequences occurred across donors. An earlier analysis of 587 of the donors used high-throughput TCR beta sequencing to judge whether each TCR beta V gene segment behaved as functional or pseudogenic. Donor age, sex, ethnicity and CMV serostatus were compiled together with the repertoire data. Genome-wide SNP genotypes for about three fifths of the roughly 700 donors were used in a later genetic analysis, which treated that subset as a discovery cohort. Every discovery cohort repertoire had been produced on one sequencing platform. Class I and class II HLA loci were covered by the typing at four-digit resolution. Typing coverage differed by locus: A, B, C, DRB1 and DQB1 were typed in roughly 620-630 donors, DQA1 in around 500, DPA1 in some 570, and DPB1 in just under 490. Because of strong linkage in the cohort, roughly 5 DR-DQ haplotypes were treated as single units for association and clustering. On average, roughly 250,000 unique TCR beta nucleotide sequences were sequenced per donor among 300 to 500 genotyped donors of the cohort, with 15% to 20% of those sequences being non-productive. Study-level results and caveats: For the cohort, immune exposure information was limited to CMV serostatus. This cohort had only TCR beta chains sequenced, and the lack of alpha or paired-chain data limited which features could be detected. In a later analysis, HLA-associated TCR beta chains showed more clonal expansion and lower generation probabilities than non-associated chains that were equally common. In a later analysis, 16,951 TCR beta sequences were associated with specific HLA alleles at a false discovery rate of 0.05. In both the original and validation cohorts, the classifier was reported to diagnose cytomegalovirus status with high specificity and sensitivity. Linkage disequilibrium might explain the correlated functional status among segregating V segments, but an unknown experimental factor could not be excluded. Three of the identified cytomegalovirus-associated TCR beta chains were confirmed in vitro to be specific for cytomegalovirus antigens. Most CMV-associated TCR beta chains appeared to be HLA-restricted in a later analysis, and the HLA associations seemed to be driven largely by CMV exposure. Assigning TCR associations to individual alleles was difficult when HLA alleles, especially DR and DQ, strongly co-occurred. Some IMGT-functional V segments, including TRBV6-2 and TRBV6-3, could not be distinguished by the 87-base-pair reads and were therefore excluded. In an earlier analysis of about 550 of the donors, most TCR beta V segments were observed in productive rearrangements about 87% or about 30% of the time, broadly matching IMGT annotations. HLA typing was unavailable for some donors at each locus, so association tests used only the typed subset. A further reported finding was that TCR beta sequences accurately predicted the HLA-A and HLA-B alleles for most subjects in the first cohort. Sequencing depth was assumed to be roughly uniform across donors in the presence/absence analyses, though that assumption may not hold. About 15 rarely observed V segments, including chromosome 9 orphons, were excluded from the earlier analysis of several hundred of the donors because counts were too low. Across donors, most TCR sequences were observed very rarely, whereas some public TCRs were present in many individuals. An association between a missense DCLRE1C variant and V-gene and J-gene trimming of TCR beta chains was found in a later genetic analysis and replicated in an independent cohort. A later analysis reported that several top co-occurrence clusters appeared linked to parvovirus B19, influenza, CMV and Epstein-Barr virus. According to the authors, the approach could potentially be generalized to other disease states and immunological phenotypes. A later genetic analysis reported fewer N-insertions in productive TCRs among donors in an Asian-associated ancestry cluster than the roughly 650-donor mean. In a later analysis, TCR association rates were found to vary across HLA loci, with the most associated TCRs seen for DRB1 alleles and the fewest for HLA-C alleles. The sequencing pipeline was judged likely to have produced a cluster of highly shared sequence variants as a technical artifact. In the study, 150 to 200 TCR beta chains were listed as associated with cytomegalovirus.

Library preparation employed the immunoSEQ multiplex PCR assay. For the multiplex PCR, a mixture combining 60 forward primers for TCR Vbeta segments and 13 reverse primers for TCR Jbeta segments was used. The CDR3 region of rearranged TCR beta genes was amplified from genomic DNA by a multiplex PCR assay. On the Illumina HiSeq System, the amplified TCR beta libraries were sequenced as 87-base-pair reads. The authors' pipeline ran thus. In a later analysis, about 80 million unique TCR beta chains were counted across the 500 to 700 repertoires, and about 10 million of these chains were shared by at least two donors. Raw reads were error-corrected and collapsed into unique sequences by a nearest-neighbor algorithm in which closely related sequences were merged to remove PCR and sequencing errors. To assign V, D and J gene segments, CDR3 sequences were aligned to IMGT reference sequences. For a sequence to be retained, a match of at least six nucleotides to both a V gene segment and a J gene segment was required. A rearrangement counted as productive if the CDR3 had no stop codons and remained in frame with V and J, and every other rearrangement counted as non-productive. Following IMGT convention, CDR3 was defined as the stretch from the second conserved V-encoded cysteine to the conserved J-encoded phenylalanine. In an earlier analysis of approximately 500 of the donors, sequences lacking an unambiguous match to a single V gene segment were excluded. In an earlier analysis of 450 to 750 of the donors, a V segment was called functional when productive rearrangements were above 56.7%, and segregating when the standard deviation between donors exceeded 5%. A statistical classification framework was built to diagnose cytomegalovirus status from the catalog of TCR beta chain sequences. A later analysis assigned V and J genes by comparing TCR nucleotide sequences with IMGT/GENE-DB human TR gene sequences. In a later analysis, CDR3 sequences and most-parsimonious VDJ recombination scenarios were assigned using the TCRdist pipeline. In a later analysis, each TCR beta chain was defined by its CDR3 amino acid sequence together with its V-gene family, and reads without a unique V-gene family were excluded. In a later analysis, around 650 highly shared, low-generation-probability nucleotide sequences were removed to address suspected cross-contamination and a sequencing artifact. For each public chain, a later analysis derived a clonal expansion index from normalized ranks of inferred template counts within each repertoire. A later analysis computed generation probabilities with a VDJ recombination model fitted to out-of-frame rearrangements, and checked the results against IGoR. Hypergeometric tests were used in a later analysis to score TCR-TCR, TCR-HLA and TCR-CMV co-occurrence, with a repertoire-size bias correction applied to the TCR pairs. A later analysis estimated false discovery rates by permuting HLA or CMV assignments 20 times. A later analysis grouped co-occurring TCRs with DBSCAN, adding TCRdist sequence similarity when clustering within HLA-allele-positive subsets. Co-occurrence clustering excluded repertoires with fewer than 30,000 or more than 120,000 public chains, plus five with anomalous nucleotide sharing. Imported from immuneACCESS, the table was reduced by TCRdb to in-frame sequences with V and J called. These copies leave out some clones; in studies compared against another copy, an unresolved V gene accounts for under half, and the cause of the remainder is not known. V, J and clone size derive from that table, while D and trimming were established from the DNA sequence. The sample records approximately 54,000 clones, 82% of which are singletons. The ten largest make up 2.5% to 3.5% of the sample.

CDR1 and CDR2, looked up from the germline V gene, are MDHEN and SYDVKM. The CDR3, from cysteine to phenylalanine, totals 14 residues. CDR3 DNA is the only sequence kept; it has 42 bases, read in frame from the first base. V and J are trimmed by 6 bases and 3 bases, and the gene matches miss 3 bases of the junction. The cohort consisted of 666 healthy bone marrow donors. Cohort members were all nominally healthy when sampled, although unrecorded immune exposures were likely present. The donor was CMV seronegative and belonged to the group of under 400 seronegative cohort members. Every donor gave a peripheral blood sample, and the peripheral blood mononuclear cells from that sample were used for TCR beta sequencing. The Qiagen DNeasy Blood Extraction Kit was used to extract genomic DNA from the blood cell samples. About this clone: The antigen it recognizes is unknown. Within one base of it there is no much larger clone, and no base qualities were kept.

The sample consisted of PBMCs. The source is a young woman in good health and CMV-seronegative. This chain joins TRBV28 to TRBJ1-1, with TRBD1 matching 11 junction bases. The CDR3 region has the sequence CASRTGQGDTEAFF. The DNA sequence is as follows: TGTGCCAGCAGGACGGGACAGGGGGACACTGAAGCTTTCTTT.